The 5 T cell receptor beta chains in this list originate from one sample, sequenced in a study of shared clonotypes between healthy human individuals. Using immunoSEQ multiplex PCR, the repertoire was profiled, and TCRdb retains in-frame clones only, with some absent. The repertoire includes about 1 million clones, approximately 68% of them detected once, and about 1.5% sits in the top ten. The sequenced sample was memory CD4+ T cells sorted from blood. Subset described: CD45RA-negative fraction. The receptors originated from a man aged 18 to 29 in good health.

The V and J genes are TRBV4-1 and TRBJ2-5; tentatively, D is TRBD1 (5 bases). TRBJ2-7 matches the DNA end more closely, so the J call is doubtful. The CDR3 sequence is 15 residues long. Germline V gene data show CDR1 as MGHRA and CDR2 as YSYEKL. CDR3 region: CASSQDQGHRDEQYF. The DNA for the CDR3 is TGCGCCAGCAGCCAAGATCAGGGCCACCGGGACGAGCAGTACTTC.

The chain uses TRBV27 and TRBJ1-3, with D possibly TRBD1 on 5 matching bases. The CDR3 sequence is 13 residues long. Between the trimmed V and J ends, which lost 6 bases and 4 bases, there was a span of 10 bases. Germline assignment: CDR1 MNHEY and CDR2 SMNVEV (reference sequence). The CDR3 DNA follows: TGTGCCAGCAGGAGACAGACGGGAAACACCATATATTTT. Residues: CASRRQTGNTIYF.

This chain uses TRBV19 with TRBJ1-3, with D unresolved. V lost 5 bases, J lost 0 bases, and 11 bases lay in between. Germline V gene lookup returns CDR1 LNHDA and CDR2 SQIVND (reference sequence). The CDR3 runs 15 residues. This CDR3 reads CASSSIDNSGNTIYF. CDR3 DNA: TGTGCCAGTAGTTCCATAGACAACTCTGGAAACACCATATATTTT.

The gene calls are TRBV6-6 and TRBJ2-6; D remains unclear. Trimming stripped 10 bases from V and 0 bases from J, with 16 bases between. Per the germline V gene, CDR1 is MNHNY and CDR2 is SVGAGI (reference sequence). CDR3 length: 16 residues. In nucleotides, the CDR3 is TGTGCCACCTCAGAAACGACGTCCTCTGGGGCCAACGTCCTGACTTTC. Protein sequence: CATSETTSSGANVLTF.

V gene TRBV2 combines with J gene TRBJ1-2, with unresolved D. This CDR3 has 11 residues. CDR1 SNHLY and CDR2 FYNNEI come from the germline V gene. V dropped 2 bases and J dropped 6 bases, with 4 bases sitting between them. In DNA form, the CDR3 reads TGTGCCAGCAGTGAAAGAGATGGCTACACCTTC. Its protein product is CASSERDGYTF.